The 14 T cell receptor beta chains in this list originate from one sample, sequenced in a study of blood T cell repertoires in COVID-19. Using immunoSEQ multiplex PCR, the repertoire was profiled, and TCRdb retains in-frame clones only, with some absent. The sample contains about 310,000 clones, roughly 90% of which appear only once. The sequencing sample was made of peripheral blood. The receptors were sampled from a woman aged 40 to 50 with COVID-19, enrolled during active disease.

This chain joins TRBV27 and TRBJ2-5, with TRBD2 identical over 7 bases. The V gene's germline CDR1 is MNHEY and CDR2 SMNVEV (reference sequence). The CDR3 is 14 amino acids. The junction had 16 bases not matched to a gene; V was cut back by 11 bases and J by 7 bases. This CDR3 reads CAVAYRGDLGTQYF. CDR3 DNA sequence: TGTGCCGTAGCATATCGGGGGGATTTGGGGACCCAGTACTTC.

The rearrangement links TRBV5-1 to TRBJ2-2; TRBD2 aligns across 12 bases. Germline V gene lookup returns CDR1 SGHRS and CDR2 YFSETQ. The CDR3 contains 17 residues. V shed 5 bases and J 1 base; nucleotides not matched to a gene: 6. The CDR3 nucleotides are TGCGCCAGCAGTGCGCTAGCGGGGGGGAAGAACACCGGGGAGCTGTTTTTT. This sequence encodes CASSALAGGKNTGELFF.

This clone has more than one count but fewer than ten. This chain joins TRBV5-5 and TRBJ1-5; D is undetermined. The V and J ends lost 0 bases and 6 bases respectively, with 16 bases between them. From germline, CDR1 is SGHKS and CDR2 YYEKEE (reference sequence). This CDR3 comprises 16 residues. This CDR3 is CASSLAGGHDSQPQHF. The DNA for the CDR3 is TGTGCCAGCAGCTTGGCGGGAGGGCACGATTCTCAGCCCCAGCATTTT.

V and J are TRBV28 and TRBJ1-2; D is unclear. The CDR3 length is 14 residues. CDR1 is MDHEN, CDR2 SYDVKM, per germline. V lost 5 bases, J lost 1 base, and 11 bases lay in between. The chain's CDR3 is CASSGSEDNYGYTF. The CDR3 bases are TGTGCCAGCAGTGGCTCAGAGGATAACTATGGCTACACCTTC.

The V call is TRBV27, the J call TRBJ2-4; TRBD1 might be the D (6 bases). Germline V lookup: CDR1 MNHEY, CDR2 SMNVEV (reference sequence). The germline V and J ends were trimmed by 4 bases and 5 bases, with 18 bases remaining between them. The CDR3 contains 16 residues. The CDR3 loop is CASSWGHGKYENIQYF. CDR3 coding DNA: TGTGCCAGCAGTTGGGGACATGGGAAATATGAAAACATTCAGTACTTC.

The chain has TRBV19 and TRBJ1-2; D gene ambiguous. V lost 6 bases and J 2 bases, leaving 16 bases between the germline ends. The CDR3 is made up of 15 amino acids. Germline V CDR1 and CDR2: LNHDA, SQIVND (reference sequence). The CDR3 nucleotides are TGTGCCAGTAGCATACCGCGGATCCGGAACTATGGCTACACCTTC. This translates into CASSIPRIRNYGYTF.

CDR3 coding DNA: TGTGCCATCAGTGCTTACTTCAACTCCTACAATGAGCAGTTCTTC. As protein: CAISAYFNSYNEQFF. The chain joins TRBV10-3 to TRBJ2-1; D gene uncertain. V lost 4 bases to trimming and J lost 0 bases, with 10 bases between them. Per the germline V gene, CDR1 is ENHRY and CDR2 is SYGVKD. This CDR3 is 15 amino acids long.

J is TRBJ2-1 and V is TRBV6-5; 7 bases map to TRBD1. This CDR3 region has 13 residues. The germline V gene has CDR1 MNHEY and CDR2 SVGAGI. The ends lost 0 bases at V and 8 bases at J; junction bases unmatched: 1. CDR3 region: CASSYSTGHEQFF. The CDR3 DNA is TGTGCCAGCAGTTACTCGACAGGGCATGAGCAGTTCTTC.

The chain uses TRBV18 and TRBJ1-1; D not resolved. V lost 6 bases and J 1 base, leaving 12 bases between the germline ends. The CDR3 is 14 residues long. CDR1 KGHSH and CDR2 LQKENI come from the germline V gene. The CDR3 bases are TGTGCCAGCTCCCACAAAAGTACGAACACTGAAGCTTTCTTT. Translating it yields CASSHKSTNTEAFF.

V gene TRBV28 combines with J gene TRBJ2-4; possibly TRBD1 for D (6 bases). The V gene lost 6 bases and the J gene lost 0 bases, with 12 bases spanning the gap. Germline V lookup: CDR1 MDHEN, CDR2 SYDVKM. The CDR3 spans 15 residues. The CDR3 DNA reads TGTGCCAGCAGCGGACAGCCCCTAGCCAAAAACATTCAGTACTTC. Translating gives CASSGQPLAKNIQYF.

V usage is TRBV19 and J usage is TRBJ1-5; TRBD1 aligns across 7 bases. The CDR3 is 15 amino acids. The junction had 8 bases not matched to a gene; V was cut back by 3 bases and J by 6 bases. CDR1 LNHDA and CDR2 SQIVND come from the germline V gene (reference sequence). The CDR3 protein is CASSISSGGTQPQHF. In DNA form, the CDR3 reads TGTGCCAGTAGTATTTCCTCAGGGGGAACTCAGCCCCAGCATTTT.

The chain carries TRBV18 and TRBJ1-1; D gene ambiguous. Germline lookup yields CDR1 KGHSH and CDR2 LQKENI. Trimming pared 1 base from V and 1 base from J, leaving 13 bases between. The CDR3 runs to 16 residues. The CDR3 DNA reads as TGTGCCAGCTCACCACGTGAGACAACTGGGAACACTGAAGCTTTCTTT. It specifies CASSPRETTGNTEAFF. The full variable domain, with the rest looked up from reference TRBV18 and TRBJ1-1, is NAGVMQNPRHLVRRRGQEARLRCSPMKGHSHVYWYRQLPEEGLKFMVYLQKENIIDESGMPKERFSAEFPKEGPSILRIQQVVRGDSAAYFCASSPRETTGNTEAFFGQGTRLTVV.

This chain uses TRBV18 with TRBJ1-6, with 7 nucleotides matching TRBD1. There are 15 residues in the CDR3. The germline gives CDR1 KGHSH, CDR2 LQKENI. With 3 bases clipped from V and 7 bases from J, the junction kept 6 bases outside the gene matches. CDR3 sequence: CASSPSTGKNSPLHF. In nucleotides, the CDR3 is TGTGCCAGCTCACCCTCGACAGGGAAGAATTCACCCCTCCACTTT.

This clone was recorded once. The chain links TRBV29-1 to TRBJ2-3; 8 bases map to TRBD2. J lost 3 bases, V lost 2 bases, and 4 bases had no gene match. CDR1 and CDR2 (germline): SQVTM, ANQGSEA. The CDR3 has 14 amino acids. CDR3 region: CSVEYGGVTDTQYF. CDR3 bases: TGCAGCGTTGAATACGGGGGGGTGACAGATACGCAGTATTTT.